The entry below describes one T cell receptor beta chain. Total RNA, at least 6 micrograms per sample, was extracted from PBMCs. Then a second PCR, running roughly 7 to 11 cycles, was carried out with a sample-barcoded 5' primer and a J-beta primer mix. Each of the cDNA molecules was tagged by a template-switch adaptor with 12 random nucleotides. Each CDR3 protein is one row after TCRdb ran MiXCR on the 5' RACE reads. Seen here are some 850,000 distinct CDR3 sequences, about a quarter observed once, and the top ten hold about 3%. The entry originates in a study of blood T cells in healthy people across ages. The germline V gene has CDR1 SEHNR and CDR2 FQNEAQ (reference sequence). The CDR3 runs 15 residues. Trimming removed 7 bases from V and 6 bases from J, with 20 bases in between. The same sample was also studied in work on T cells of mothers and their children. Per that paper: Some 2.8 million TCR beta reads per child versus over 9 million per mother.

This TCR was sampled from a boy younger than 18 in good health. This chain joins TRBV7-9 and TRBJ2-3; D unresolved. The sample taken for sequencing was blood. Here the CDR3 reads CASKHRSAPTDTQYF. CDR3 nucleotide sequence: TGTGCCAGCAAGCATCGTTCGGCTCCAACCGATACGCAGTATTTT.